Listed here are 30 T cell receptor beta chains from one sample, sequenced in a study of blood T cell repertoires in COVID-19 (dated by TCRdb to between 2020 and 2021). Libraries were built with the immunoSEQ multiplex PCR assay. TCRdb took over this immuneACCESS table, retaining in-frame rearrangements with V and J assigned. Such tables are incomplete; in checked studies, under half of the missing clones stem from an unresolved V gene, and the remainder is unexplained. This sample lists a few hundred thousand clones; around 90% were detected once. The top ten clones comprise roughly 1.7% of the sample. The sample taken for sequencing was peripheral blood. The receptor set was obtained from a man aged 65 to 79 with acute or convalescent COVID-19.

The chain couples TRBV30 to TRBJ1-1; D uncertain. The germline V and J ends were trimmed by 2 bases and 1 base, with 11 bases remaining between them. The CDR3 sequence is 14 residues long. The germline gives CDR1 GTSNPN, CDR2 SVGIG (reference sequence). The CDR3 loop is CAWSHPNRNTEAFF. The CDR3 nucleotides are TGTGCCTGGAGTCATCCGAACAGGAACACTGAAGCTTTCTTT.

The chain recombines TRBV27 with TRBJ2-2; D might be TRBD1 (6 bases). CDR1 MNHEY and CDR2 SMNVEV come from the germline V gene (reference sequence). This CDR3 region has 16 residues. V gave up 4 bases and J gave up 0 bases, with 12 bases separating them. The CDR3 bases are TGTGCCAGCAGTTCCACAGGGACCGCGAACACCGGGGAGCTGTTTTTT. Its translation: CASSSTGTANTGELFF.

The genes are TRBV5-6 and TRBJ2-7; 8 bases are shared with TRBD2. With V trimmed by 2 bases and J by 4 bases, 8 bases remained unmatched. Germline V CDR1 and CDR2: SGHDT, YYEEEE. The CDR3 runs 15 residues. The DNA of the CDR3 is TGTGCCAGCAGCTTAAGAAGCGGGAGTTCGTACGAGCAGTACTTC. Residues: CASSLRSGSSYEQYF.

V usage is TRBV5-5 and J usage is TRBJ2-1; weak D call: TRBD2 (5 bases). V gave up 6 bases and J gave up 5 bases, with 12 bases separating them. Germline assignment: CDR1 SGHKS and CDR2 YYEKEE (reference sequence). The CDR3 length is 13 residues. CDR3 nucleotides: TGTGCCAGCACCCTTGGAGGCAACAATGAGCAGTTCTTC. Its translation: CASTLGGNNEQFF. Based on the CDR3 plus reference TRBV5-5 and TRBJ2-1, the full variable domain is DAGVTQSPTHLIKTRGQQVTLRCSPISGHKSVSWYQQVLGQGPQFIFQYYEKEERGRGNFPDRFSARQFPNYSSELNVNALLLGDSALYLCASTLGGNNEQFFGPGTRLTVL.

This clone was detected a few times. V gene TRBV7-9 combines with J gene TRBJ1-2; no reliable D call. Per germline, CDR1 SEHNR and CDR2 FQNEAQ (reference sequence). The germline V and J ends were trimmed by 2 bases and 4 bases, with 8 bases remaining between them. The CDR3 has 13 residues. This chain's CDR3 is CASSLREAYGYTF. CDR3 DNA sequence: TGTGCCAGCAGCTTACGGGAAGCCTATGGCTACACCTTC.

The chain employs TRBV3-1 (or the pseudogene TRBV3-2) and TRBJ1-2, with TRBD1 matching over 7 bases. Trimming cost V 1 base and J 5 bases; bases outside gene matches: 4. The CDR3 runs to 14 residues. Germline V gives CDR1 LGHDT, CDR2 YNNKEL (reference sequence). CDR3 DNA sequence: TGTGCCAGCAGCCAAGGGGGCAGGGGGTATGGCTACACCTTC. Protein sequence: CASSQGGRGYGYTF.

This clone is a singleton in its sample. The chain is built from TRBV2 and TRBJ1-4, with TRBD1 identical over 8 bases. V shed 6 bases and J 2 bases; nucleotides not matched to a gene: 8. The CDR3 is made up of 16 amino acids. Germline lookup yields CDR1 SNHLY and CDR2 FYNNEI. This chain's CDR3 is CASRRTGQGTNEKLFF. In DNA form, the CDR3 reads TGTGCCAGCAGGAGAACCGGACAGGGCACTAATGAAAAACTGTTTTTT.

The chain links TRBV11-3 to TRBJ2-1, with 8 bases fitting TRBD2. CDR3 length equals 15 residues. V shed 5 bases, J shed 7 bases, and the junction held 10 bases outside the gene matches. Germline CDR1 and CDR2: SGHNT and YENEEA. CDR3 region: CASSPSAGVSNEQFF. Here the CDR3 DNA reads TGTGCCAGCAGCCCATCAGCGGGAGTAAGTAATGAGCAGTTCTTC.

This sequence joins TRBV5-1 and TRBJ1-1, with D unresolved. CDR1 is SGHRS and CDR2 is YFSETQ in the germline V gene. Trimming pared 2 bases from V and 1 base from J, leaving 6 bases between. The CDR3 is made up of 13 amino acids. The CDR3: CASSFQENTEAFF. CDR3 nucleotides: TGCGCCAGCAGCTTCCAGGAGAACACTGAAGCTTTCTTT.

This sequence joins TRBV30 and TRBJ2-3; TRBD2 agrees at 9 bases. From germline, CDR1 is GTSNPN and CDR2 SVGIG (reference sequence). Germline trimming cut 4 bases from V and 1 base from J; bases unmatched to any gene: 6. The CDR3 is made up of 15 amino acids. The CDR3 reads CAWNRAGGGTDTQYF. CDR3 sequence (DNA): TGTGCCTGGAATCGAGCGGGAGGTGGCACAGATACGCAGTATTTT.

This clone has only one observation. The chain is built from TRBV7-6 and TRBJ1-4, with 10 bases fitting TRBD1. CDR3 length: 17 amino acids. Germline loops: CDR1 SGHVS, CDR2 FNYEAQ. V was clipped by 4 bases and J by 3 bases; unmatched bases: 8. This chain's CDR3 is CASSSRDRGYSNEKLFF. CDR3 bases: TGTGCCAGCAGCTCCAGGGACAGGGGTTATTCTAATGAAAAACTGTTTTTT.

The chain recombines TRBV19 with TRBJ1-5, with D hard to call. The CDR3 sequence is 15 residues long. The germline CDR1 and CDR2 sequences are LNHDA and SQIVND (reference sequence). The ends were cut back, 4 bases at V and 4 bases at J, with 14 bases in the middle. CDR3 protein: CASSKKEGWNQPQHF. In DNA form, the CDR3 reads TGTGCCAGTAGTAAGAAGGAGGGATGGAATCAGCCCCAGCATTTT.

The chain has TRBV12-3 or TRBV12-4 and TRBJ2-1; D possibly corresponds to TRBD2 (5 bases). V lost 6 bases to trimming and J lost 10 bases, with 13 bases between them. The CDR3 has 12 residues. CDR3 in amino acids: CASRRTSGEQFF. Here the CDR3 DNA reads TGTGCCAGCAGGCGCACCTCGGGGGAGCAGTTCTTC.

This clone was seen just once. The chain is built from TRBV18 and TRBJ2-3, with TRBD1 matching over 8 bases. This CDR3 contains 15 residues. The germline V gene has CDR1 KGHSH and CDR2 LQKENI. The trim removed 6 bases at V and 3 bases at J, leaving 8 bases unmatched. The DNA of the CDR3 is TGTGCCAGCTCGCTTAGACAGGGGAGTACAGATACGCAGTATTTT. It is translated as CASSLRQGSTDTQYF.

CDR3 amino acids: CASSLSAGNQETQYF. CDR3 DNA: TGTGCCAGCAGCTTAAGCGCCGGGAACCAAGAGACCCAGTACTTC. V and J are TRBV7-9 and TRBJ2-5; tentative D call: TRBD2 (5 bases). Germline V gene data show CDR1 as SEHNR and CDR2 as FQNEAQ (reference sequence). The CDR3 covers 15 residues. Trimming left V 2 bases short and J 0 bases short, with 10 bases between.

This sequence joins TRBV19 and TRBJ2-4; D ambiguous. Germline V gives CDR1 LNHDA, CDR2 SQIVND (reference sequence). The CDR3 length is 14 residues. V lost 2 bases to trimming and J lost 0 bases, with 5 bases between them. The CDR3 DNA follows: TGTGCCAGTAGTATAAGAGTAGCCAAAAACATTCAGTACTTC. Translating it yields CASSIRVAKNIQYF.

This clone was recorded once. V gene TRBV15 combines with J gene TRBJ2-7; TRBD1 agrees at 7 bases. This CDR3 comprises 15 residues. The V segment lost 1 base and the J segment 4 bases; nucleotides outside the gene matches: 7. Germline CDR1 is LNHNV and CDR2 is YYDKDF (reference sequence). CDR3 DNA: TGTGCCACCAGCAGAGCCCCCAGGGGGTCGTACGAGCAGTACTTC. It translates to CATSRAPRGSYEQYF. The complete variable domain, with remaining parts taken from reference TRBV15 and TRBJ2-7, reads DAMVIQNPRYQVTQFGKPVTLSCSQTLNHNVMYWYQQKSSQAPKLLFHYYDKDFNNEADTPDNFQSRRPNTSFCFLDIRSPGLGDTAMYLCATSRAPRGSYEQYFGPGTRLTVT.

V usage is TRBV7-2 and J usage is TRBJ2-2, with 9 bases aligning to TRBD1. J gave up 3 bases and V 4 bases, and 3 bases lay outside the gene matches. CDR1 and CDR2 (germline): SGHTA, FQGNSA. The CDR3 is made up of 15 amino acids. CDR3 in amino acids: CASSYRTGDTGELFF. CDR3 DNA sequence: TGTGCCAGCAGCTACCGGACAGGGGACACCGGGGAGCTGTTTTTT.

The rearrangement joins TRBV9 to TRBJ1-5; 7 bases agree with TRBD1. The junction had 8 bases not matched to a gene; V was cut back by 6 bases and J by 5 bases. This CDR3 contains 14 residues. In germline, CDR1 is SGDLS, CDR2 YYNGEE. The CDR3 nucleotides read TGTGCCAGCAACTCGGGGGACAGTTATCAGCCCCAGCATTTT. This sequence encodes CASNSGDSYQPQHF.

The chain uses TRBV21-1 and TRBJ2-7; TRBD1, the table's D call, lacks a check against the DNA. TRBV21-1 is a known pseudogene. This CDR3 comprises 14 residues. The chain's CDR3 is CASSKAQATNEQYF. The CDR3 coding sequence is TGTGCCAGCAGCAAAGCGCAGGCGACAAACGAGCAGTACTTC.

Only one count was recorded for this clone. The J gene is TRBJ2-1, the V gene TRBV7-3; 8 nucleotides agree with TRBD2. Germline V gene data show CDR1 as SGHTA and CDR2 as FQGTGA. This CDR3 has 15 residues. J lost 5 bases, V lost 4 bases, and 7 bases had no gene match. The CDR3 region is CASSSTGTSDNEQFF. Written as DNA, the CDR3 is TGTGCCAGCAGCTCCACCGGGACTAGTGACAATGAGCAGTTCTTC.

This chain uses TRBV2 with TRBJ2-7; D not resolved. The V and J ends lost 1 base and 3 bases respectively, with 22 bases between them. Germline V gene lookup returns CDR1 SNHLY and CDR2 FYNNEI. The CDR3 has 18 amino acids. Written as DNA, the CDR3 is TGTGCCAGCAGTGAAGAAGGTGTGCGCGGATCGAAAAACTACGAGCAGTACTTC. Protein sequence: CASSEEGVRGSKNYEQYF. Full variable domain (remainder filled in from reference TRBV2 and TRBJ2-7): EPEVTQTPSHQVTQMGQEVILRCVPISNHLYFYWYRQILGQKVEFLVSFYNNEISEKSEIFDDQFSVERPDGSNFTLKIRSTKLEDSAMYFCASSEEGVRGSKNYEQYFGPGTRLTVT.

This sequence joins TRBV5-5 and TRBJ2-7; 11 positions match TRBD2. J gave up 4 bases and V 4 bases, and 10 bases lay outside the gene matches. CDR1 is SGHKS, CDR2 YYEKEE, per germline (reference sequence). The CDR3 extends over 16 amino acids. The CDR3 DNA sequence: TGTGCCAGCAGCGCGGACTTGACTAGCGGGATTTACGAGCAGTACTTC. Residues: CASSADLTSGIYEQYF.

This CDR3 reads CASSTGHPRGGYTF. The CDR3 nucleotides read TGTGCCAGTAGTACGGGACACCCCAGGGGTGGCTACACCTTC. V is TRBV19 and J is TRBJ1-2, with TRBD1 as a possible D gene (6 bases). V was pared by 4 bases and J by 7 bases, with 16 bases between. CDR3 length: 14 amino acids. CDR1 is LNHDA and CDR2 is SQIVND in the germline V gene (reference sequence).

This clone was seen once. The rearrangement uses TRBV30 and TRBJ2-2, with D hard to call. V lost 0 bases to trimming and J lost 7 bases, with 12 bases between them. The CDR3 is 14 residues long. Germline-derived CDR1 and CDR2 are GTSNPN and SVGIG (reference sequence). CDR3 loop: CAWSVRLDGGELFF. The CDR3 region has the DNA TGTGCCTGGAGTGTGAGGCTTGATGGCGGGGAGCTGTTTTTT.

This clone came up once. As DNA, the CDR3 is TGTGCCAGCAGCGTAGGTCAGTCAAACACCGGGGAGCTGTTTTTT. This encodes CASSVGQSNTGELFF. J is TRBJ2-2 and V is TRBV9; D is uncertain. In germline, CDR1 is SGDLS, CDR2 YYNGEE. V was trimmed by 0 bases and J by 2 bases, leaving 8 bases between them. The CDR3 sequence is 15 residues long.

The chain is built from TRBV7-2 and TRBJ2-7; D is unclear. The CDR3 is 15 residues long. The ends were cut back, 1 base at V and 0 bases at J, with 10 bases in the middle. Looked up from germline, CDR1 is SGHTA and CDR2 is FQGNSA. The CDR3 protein is CASSLGVSGSYEQYF. Here the CDR3 DNA reads TGTGCCAGCAGCTTAGGCGTTTCCGGCTCCTACGAGCAGTACTTC.

This rearrangement joins TRBV7-9 to TRBJ1-2; 7 positions agree with TRBD1. Per germline, CDR1 SEHNR and CDR2 FQNEAQ (reference sequence). The CDR3 contains 14 residues. With 5 bases clipped from V and 3 bases from J, the junction kept 6 bases outside the gene matches. The DNA for the CDR3 is TGTGCCAGCAGCAAGGGAACAGGGGACTATGGCTACACCTTC. The encoded protein is CASSKGTGDYGYTF. Looking up the rest from reference TRBV7-9 and TRBJ1-2 gives the full variable domain: DTGVSQNPRHKITKRGQNVTFRCDPISEHNRLYWYRQTLGQGPEFLTYFQNEAQLEKSRLLSDRFSAERPKGSFSTLEIQRTEQGDSAMYLCASSKGTGDYGYTFGSGTRLTVV.

The chain combines TRBV11-2 with TRBJ2-2, with 12 bases matching TRBD2. The V gene end was trimmed by 5 bases and the J gene end by 0 bases; junction bases not matched to a gene: 10. Germline V lookup: CDR1 SGHAT, CDR2 FQNNGV. The CDR3 spans 19 residues. The CDR3 nucleotides are TGTGCCAGCAGCCTACTGTGGCTAGCGGGAGGGTCGAACACCGGGGAGCTGTTTTTT. Protein sequence: CASSLLWLAGGSNTGELFF.

The chain recombines TRBV9 with TRBJ2-3; 8 bases align to TRBD1. From germline, CDR1 is SGDLS and CDR2 YYNGEE. The V gene end was trimmed by 0 bases and the J gene end by 3 bases; junction bases not matched to a gene: 3. The CDR3 has 15 amino acids. The DNA of the CDR3 is TGTGCCAGCAGCGTAGTAGACAGGGGAACAGATACGCAGTATTTT. This encodes CASSVVDRGTDTQYF.